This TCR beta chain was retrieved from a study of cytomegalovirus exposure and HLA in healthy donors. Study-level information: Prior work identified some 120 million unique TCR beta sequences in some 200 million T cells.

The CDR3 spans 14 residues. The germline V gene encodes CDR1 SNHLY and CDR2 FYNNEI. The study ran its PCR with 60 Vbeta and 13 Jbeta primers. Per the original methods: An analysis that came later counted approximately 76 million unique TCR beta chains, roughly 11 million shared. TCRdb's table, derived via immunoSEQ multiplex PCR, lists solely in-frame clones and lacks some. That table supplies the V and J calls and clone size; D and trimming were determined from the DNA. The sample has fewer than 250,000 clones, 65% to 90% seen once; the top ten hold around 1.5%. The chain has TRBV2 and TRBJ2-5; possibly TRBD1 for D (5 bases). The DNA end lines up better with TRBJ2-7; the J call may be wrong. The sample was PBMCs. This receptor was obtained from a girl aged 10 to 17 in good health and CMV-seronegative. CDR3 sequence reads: CASRSQGGAYEQYF. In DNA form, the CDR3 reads TGTGCCAGCCGATCGCAGGGCGGAGCCTACGAGCAGTACTTC.